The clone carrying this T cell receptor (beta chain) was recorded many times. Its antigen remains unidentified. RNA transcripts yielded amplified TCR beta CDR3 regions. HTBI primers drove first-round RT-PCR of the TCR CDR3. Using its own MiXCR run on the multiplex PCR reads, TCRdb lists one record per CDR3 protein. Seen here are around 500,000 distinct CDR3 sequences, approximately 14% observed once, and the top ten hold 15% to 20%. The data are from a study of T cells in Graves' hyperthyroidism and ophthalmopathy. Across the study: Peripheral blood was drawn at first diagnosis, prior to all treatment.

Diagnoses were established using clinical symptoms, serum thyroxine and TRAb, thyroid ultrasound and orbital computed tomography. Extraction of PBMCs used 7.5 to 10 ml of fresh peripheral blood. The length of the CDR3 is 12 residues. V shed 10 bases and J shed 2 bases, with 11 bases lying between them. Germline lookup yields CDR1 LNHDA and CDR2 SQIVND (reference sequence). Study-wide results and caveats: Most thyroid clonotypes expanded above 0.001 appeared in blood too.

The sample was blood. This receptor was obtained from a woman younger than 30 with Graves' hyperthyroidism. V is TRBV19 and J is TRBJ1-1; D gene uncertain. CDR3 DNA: TGTGCCACCACCAGTAGAAACACTGAAGCTTTCTTT. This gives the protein CATTSRNTEAFF.